One sample yielded the 2 T cell receptor beta chains listed below, sequenced in a study of blood T cell repertoires in COVID-19. The protocol was immunoSEQ multiplex PCR, while the TCRdb copy is restricted to in-frame clones and leaves out a portion. The sample has more than 200,000 clones, about 80% seen once. The sample comprised peripheral blood. All receptors derive from a woman between 40 and 55 years old with active or convalescent COVID-19.

The chain links TRBV3-1 (or the pseudogene TRBV3-2) to TRBJ2-3, with a tentative D call TRBD2 (5 bases). V lost 10 bases and J 1 base, leaving 12 bases between the germline ends. The CDR3 is 13 amino acids. The germline V gene has CDR1 LGHDT and CDR2 YNNKEL (reference sequence). The CDR3 coding sequence is TGTGCCACCACCAACGGGGGCACAGATACGCAGTATTTT. Translated: CATTNGGTDTQYF.

The chain has TRBV3-1 (or the pseudogene TRBV3-2) and TRBJ1-5; TRBD1 is a possible D gene (5 bases). From germline, CDR1 is LGHDT and CDR2 YNNKEL (reference sequence). With 2 bases removed from V and 1 base from J, the gap between germline ends came to 9 bases. This CDR3 comprises 15 residues. The CDR3 DNA sequence: TGTGCCAGCAGCCAAATGTCAGGGAGCAATCAGCCCCAGCATTTT. It codes for CASSQMSGSNQPQHF.